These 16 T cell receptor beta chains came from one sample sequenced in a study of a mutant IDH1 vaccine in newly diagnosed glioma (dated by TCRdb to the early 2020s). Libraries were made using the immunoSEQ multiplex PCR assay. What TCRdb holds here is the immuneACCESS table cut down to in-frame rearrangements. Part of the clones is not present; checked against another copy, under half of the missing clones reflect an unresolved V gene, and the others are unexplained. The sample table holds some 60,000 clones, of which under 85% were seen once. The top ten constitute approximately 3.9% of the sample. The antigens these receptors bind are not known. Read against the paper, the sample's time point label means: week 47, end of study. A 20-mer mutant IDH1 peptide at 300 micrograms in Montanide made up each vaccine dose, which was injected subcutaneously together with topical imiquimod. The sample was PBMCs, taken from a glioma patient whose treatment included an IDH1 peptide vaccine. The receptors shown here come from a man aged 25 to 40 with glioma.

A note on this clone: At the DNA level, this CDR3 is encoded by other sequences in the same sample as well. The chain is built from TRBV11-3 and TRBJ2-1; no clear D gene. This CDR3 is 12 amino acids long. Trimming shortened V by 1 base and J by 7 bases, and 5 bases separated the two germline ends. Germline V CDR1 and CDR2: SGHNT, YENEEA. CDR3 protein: CASSLVGNEQFF. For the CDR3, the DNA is TGTGCCAGCAGCTTAGTCGGAAATGAGCAGTTCTTC.

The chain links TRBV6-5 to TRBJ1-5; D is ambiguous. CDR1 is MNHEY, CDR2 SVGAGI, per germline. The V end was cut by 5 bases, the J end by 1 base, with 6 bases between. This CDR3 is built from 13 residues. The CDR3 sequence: CASSPRSNQPQHF. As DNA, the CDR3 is TGTGCCAGCAGTCCAAGGAGCAATCAGCCCCAGCATTTT.

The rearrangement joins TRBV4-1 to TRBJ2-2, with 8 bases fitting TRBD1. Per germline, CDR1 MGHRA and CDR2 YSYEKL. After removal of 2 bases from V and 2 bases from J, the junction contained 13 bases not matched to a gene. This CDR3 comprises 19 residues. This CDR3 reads CASSQSPPRTGHNTGELFF. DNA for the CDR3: TGCGCCAGCAGCCAATCCCCTCCTAGGACAGGGCACAACACCGGGGAGCTGTTTTTT.

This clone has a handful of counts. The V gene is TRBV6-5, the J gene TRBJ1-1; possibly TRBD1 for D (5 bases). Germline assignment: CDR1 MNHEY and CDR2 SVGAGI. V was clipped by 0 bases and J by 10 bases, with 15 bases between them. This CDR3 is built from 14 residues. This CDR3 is CASSYSSQGRVAFF. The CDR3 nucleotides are TGTGCCAGCAGTTACTCGAGCCAGGGACGGGTAGCTTTCTTT.

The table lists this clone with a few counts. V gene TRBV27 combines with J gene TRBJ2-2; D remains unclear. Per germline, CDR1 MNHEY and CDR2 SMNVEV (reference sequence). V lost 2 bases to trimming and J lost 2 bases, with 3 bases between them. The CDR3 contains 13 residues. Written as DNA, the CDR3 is TGTGCCAGCAGTTTACTCAACACCGGGGAGCTGTTTTTT. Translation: CASSLLNTGELFF.

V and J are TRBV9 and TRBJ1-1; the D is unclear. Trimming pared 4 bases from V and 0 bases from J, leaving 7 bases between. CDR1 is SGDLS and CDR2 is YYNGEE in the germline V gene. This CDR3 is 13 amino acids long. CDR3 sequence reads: CASSKTVNTEAFF. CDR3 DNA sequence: TGTGCCAGCAGCAAGACGGTGAACACTGAAGCTTTCTTT.

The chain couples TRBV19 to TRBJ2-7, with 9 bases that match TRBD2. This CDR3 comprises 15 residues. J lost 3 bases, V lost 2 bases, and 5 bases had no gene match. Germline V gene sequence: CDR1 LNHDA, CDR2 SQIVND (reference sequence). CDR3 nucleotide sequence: TGTGCCAGTAGTATACCAGCGGGGGGTCACTACGAGCAGTACTTC. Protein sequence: CASSIPAGGHYEQYF.

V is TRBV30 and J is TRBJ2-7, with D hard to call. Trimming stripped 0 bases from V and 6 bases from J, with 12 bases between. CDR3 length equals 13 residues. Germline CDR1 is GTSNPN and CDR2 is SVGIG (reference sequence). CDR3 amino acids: CAWSVRMAGEQYF. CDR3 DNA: TGTGCCTGGAGTGTACGTATGGCAGGCGAGCAGTACTTC.

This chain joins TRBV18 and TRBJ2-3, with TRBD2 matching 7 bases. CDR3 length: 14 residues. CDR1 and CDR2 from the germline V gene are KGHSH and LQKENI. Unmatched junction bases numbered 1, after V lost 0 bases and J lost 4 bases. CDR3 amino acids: CASSPPTSPDTQYF. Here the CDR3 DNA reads TGTGCCAGCTCACCACCGACTAGCCCAGATACGCAGTATTTT. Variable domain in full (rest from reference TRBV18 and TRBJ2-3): NAGVMQNPRHLVRRRGQEARLRCSPMKGHSHVYWYRQLPEEGLKFMVYLQKENIIDESGMPKERFSAEFPKEGPSILRIQQVVRGDSAAYFCASSPPTSPDTQYFGPGTRLTVL.

The CDR3 region is CASSTGWATNEKLFF. CDR3 nucleotides: TGTGCCAGTAGTACAGGGTGGGCAACTAATGAAAAACTGTTTTTT. The gene calls are TRBV19 and TRBJ1-4, with D possibly being TRBD1 (5 bases). Germline CDR1 is LNHDA and CDR2 is SQIVND (reference sequence). The CDR3 spans 15 residues. V was shortened by 4 bases and J by 0 bases, with 9 bases between the two germline ends.

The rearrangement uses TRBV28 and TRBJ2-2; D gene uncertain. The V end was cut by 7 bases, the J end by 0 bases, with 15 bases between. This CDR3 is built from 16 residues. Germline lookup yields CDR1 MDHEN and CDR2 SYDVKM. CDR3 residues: CASKTVEAPNTGELFF. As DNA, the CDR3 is TGTGCCAGCAAGACGGTTGAGGCCCCGAACACCGGGGAGCTGTTTTTT.

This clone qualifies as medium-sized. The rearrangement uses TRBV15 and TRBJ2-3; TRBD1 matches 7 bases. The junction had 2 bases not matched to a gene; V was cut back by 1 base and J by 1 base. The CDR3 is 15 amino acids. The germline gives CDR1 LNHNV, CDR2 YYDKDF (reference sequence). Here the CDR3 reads CATSRVGTGTDTQYF. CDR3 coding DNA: TGTGCCACCAGCAGAGTAGGGACAGGCACAGATACGCAGTATTTT. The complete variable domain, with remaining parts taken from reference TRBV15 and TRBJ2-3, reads DAMVIQNPRYQVTQFGKPVTLSCSQTLNHNVMYWYQQKSSQAPKLLFHYYDKDFNNEADTPDNFQSRRPNTSFCFLDIRSPGLGDTAMYLCATSRVGTGTDTQYFGPGTRLTVL.

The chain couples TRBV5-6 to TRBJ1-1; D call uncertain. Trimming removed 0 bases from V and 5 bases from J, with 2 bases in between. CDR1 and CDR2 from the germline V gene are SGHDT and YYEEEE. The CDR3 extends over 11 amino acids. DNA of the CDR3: TGTGCCAGCAGCTTGGTTACTGAAGCTTTCTTT. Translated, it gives CASSLVTEAFF. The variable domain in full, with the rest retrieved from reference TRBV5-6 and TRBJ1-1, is DAGVTQSPTHLIKTRGQQVTLRCSPKSGHDTVSWYQQALGQGPQFIFQYYEEEERQRGNFPDRFSGHQFPNYSSELNVNALLLGDSALYLCASSLVTEAFFGQGTRLTVV.

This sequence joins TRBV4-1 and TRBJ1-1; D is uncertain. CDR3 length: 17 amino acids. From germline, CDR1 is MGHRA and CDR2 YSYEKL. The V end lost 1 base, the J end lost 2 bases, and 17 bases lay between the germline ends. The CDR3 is CASSQGILINLNTEAFF. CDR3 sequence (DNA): TGCGCCAGCAGCCAAGGAATCCTCATCAACCTTAACACTGAAGCTTTCTTT.

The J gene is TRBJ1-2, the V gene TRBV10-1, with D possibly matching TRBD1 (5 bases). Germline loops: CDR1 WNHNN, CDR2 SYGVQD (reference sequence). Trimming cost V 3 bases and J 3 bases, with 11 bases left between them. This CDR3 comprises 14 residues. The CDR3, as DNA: TGCGCCAGCAGTGAAACCGGGACGGACTATGGCTACACCTTC. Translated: CASSETGTDYGYTF.

The CDR3 coding sequence is TGTGCCAGCAGCGTAGGACAGGGGAAGATCCACTTT. It yields the protein CASSVGQGKIHF. V usage is TRBV9 and J usage is TRBJ1-6; 8 bases match TRBD1. The germline V gene encodes CDR1 SGDLS and CDR2 YYNGEE. V shed 0 bases and J 17 bases; nucleotides not matched to a gene: 4. The CDR3 covers 12 residues. The full variable domain, with the rest looked up from reference TRBV9 and TRBJ1-6, is DSGVTQTPKHLITATGQRVTLRCSPRSGDLSVYWYQQSLDQGLQFLIQYYNGEERAKGNILERFSAQQFPDLHSELNLSSLELGDSALYFCASSVGQGKIHFGNGTRLTVT.